This TCR beta chain stems from a study of T cell repertoires in ileal Crohn's disease. At the level of the study: Thiopurines (around 10) or anti-TNF agents (approximately 20) were given postoperatively to about half. The M6 sample came from neoterminal ileum during colonoscopy after surgery.

Measured with immunoSEQ multiplex PCR; TCRdb has only the in-frame clones, and not every one. The sample lists around 9,900 clones, roughly 78% seen once, with about 20% in the top ten. The sample's time point: neoterminal ileum biopsy at postoperative endoscopy, about 6 months after surgery. V was cut by 0 bases and J by 6 bases, with 9 bases left in between. The CDR3 covers 13 residues. Per the germline V gene, CDR1 is SGHAT and CDR2 is FQNNGV. Source material: ileal tissue. The receptor was derived from an adult with Crohn's disease. The chain recombines TRBV11-2 with TRBJ2-7; D gene uncertain. CDR3 in amino acids: CASSLDGITEQYF. The CDR3, as DNA: TGTGCCAGCAGCTTAGATGGCATAACCGAGCAGTACTTC.